These T cell receptor beta chains were read from a single sample in a study of neurological immune-mediated disorders. TCRdb reprocessed the 5' RACE reads with MiXCR, giving one entry per CDR3 protein. The repertoire holds roughly 28,000 distinct CDR3 sequences, with 2.5% to 4% as singletons. The sample was PBMCs. Receptors originate from a woman aged 25 to 39 with multiple sclerosis. Each CDR3 is given without its conserved first and last residue. D genes are given only for firm matches.

>TRBV6-5|TRBJ1-1|12|.
ASGKSRANTEAF
>TRBV6-2/TRBV6-3|TRBJ1-2|12|TRBD1
ASSSPGQVLGYT
>TRBV5-1|TRBJ2-5|11|.
ASSVPSGKTQY
>TRBV6-5|TRBJ1-2|9|.
ASRGNYGYT
>TRBV20-1|TRBJ1-6|13|.
SARNKDSYNSPLN
>TRBV5-1|TRBJ2-1|12|TRBD1
ASSSGGSYNEQF
>TRBV5-6|TRBJ2-7|15|TRBD2
ASSLRKIAGGSYEQY
>TRBV5-1|TRBJ1-4|13|TRBD1
ASSQTGTVYEKLF
>TRBV5-6|TRBJ2-5|14|.
ASSLGAAGTPETQY
>TRBV5-1|TRBJ2-5|12|TRBD1
ASGKQGAVETQY
>TRBV24-1|TRBJ2-1|12|.
ATSDLRKNNEQF
>TRBV20-1|TRBJ2-1|11|.
SAILGSYNEQF
>TRBV9|TRBJ2-5|12|.
ASSVGPPEETQY
>TRBV21-1|TRBJ2-5|11|.
ASSKGGGETQY
>TRBV20-1|TRBJ2-7|13|.
SARGGAVPSYEQY
>TRBV4-3|TRBJ2-7|15|.
ASSRGTNRLAPQEQY
>TRBV4-3|TRBJ2-1|14|.
ASSQDQARGYNEQF
>TRBV28|TRBJ2-1|13|.
ASSPVGGAYNEQF
>TRBV20-1|TRBJ2-4|14|TRBD2
SARVAGVIAKKIQY
>TRBV12-3/TRBV12-4|TRBJ2-3|13|TRBD1
ASSQGQVRTDTQY
>TRBV7-6|TRBJ2-6|17|TRBD1
ASSLVPGQGARGANVLT
>TRBV20-1|TRBJ1-5|12|.
SASSRASNQPQH
>TRBV6-5|TRBJ2-5|12|.
ASSYGTGSRTQY
>TRBV11-3|TRBJ2-5|11|.
ASSFGLKETQY
>TRBV6-5|TRBJ1-6|12|.
ASRKSVGGSPLN
>TRBV6-5|TRBJ2-5|11|.
ASAREYRETQY
>TRBV12-3/TRBV12-4|TRBJ1-2|13|TRBD1
ASSPQGLVSRGYT
>TRBV13|TRBJ2-1|13|.
ASSPQRPTSNEQF
>TRBV24-1|TRBJ2-1|14|.
ATSDFGRGGRNEQF
>TRBV15|TRBJ2-1|12|.
ATTPEQIVNEQF
>TRBV5-1|TRBJ1-5|12|.
ASRRDSGGQPQH
>TRBV5-1|TRBJ2-3|9|.
ASSLADTQY
>TRBV24-1|TRBJ1-2|12|.
ATSDSGVTYGYT
>TRBV9|TRBJ2-1|13|TRBD1
ASSGLWTGYNEQF
>TRBV20-1|TRBJ1-5|12|.
SAREGGPGQPQN
>TRBV6-2/TRBV6-3|TRBJ2-3|10|.
ASSYDPDTQY
>TRBV7-2|TRBJ2-3|11|.
ASSLRGVGGEY
>TRBV27|TRBJ2-2|12|TRBD1
ASRAGQAYGELF
>TRBV7-2|TRBJ2-5|12|.
ASSLADRWETQY
>TRBV7-2|TRBJ2-5|13|TRBD1
ASSLTGTGMKTQY
>TRBV9|TRBJ1-5|12|.
ASTPGASEQPQH
>TRBV7-2|TRBJ2-7|10|TRBD2
ASSRTRAEQY
>TRBV12-3/TRBV12-4|TRBJ1-2|11|.
ASSYGVSAGYT
>TRBV20-1|TRBJ2-1|13|.
SARDTGKFYNEQF
>TRBV20-1|TRBJ1-5|11|.
SARLGRDQPQN
>TRBV5-1|TRBJ1-1|13|.
ASSLGGGTNTEAF
>TRBV5-6|TRBJ1-1|12|.
ASSLVGGNTEAF
>TRBV27|TRBJ2-3|14|TRBD1
ASSSPRDRGIDTQY